This is a list of T cell receptor beta chains from one sample in a study of CD8+CD57+ T cells in acquired aplastic anemia. In TCRdb, the reads were re-called with MiXCR into one record per CDR3 protein. This sample has about 190,000 distinct CDR3 sequences, with 54% found just once. Sequencing was performed on sorted CD4+, CD8+, or CD8+CD57+ T cells (not recorded which) from PBMCs. These receptors were taken from a human donor in good health, serving as a control. The conserved cysteine and the conserved F or W are not part of the CDR3 here. Clone sizes are given selectively: once, few, many, or a class where the clone is expanded.

J gene,CDR3 length,V gene,clone size,CDR3 protein
TRBJ1-1,12,TRBV4-3,many,ASSHPGGRTEAF
TRBJ2-5,16,TRBV7-3,-,ASSWSRRLAGSQETQY
TRBJ1-6,12,TRBV12-3/TRBV12-4,many,ASSLAGKDSPLH
TRBJ2-7,12,TRBV10-2,few,ASNAGTRGYEQY
TRBJ2-6,15,TRBV12-3/TRBV12-4,many,ASSPLTGQTGANVLT
TRBJ2-3,14,TRBV5-1,many,ASSPTGTSGVDTQY
TRBJ1-2,10,TRBV29-1,many,SVLPAIYGYT
TRBJ1-6,15,TRBV18,-,ASSPGTGGQVNPPLH
TRBJ1-1,14,TRBV6-5,many,ASSYSWGFGNTEAF
TRBJ2-7,10,TRBV12-3/TRBV12-4,many,ASSLSGYEQY
TRBJ1-6,12,TRBV19,-,ASSSTGGNSPLH
TRBJ1-2,13,TRBV7-3,many,ASSLGDRPNYGYT
TRBJ2-7,11,TRBV10-1,-,AISPGQSYEQY
TRBJ1-2,12,TRBV9,once,ASSIDGKTRGYT
TRBJ1-6,13,TRBV19,many,ASSIWGRTNSPLH
TRBJ2-1,15,TRBV7-6,few,ASSAQGWGTGYNEQF
TRBJ2-1,13,TRBV29-1,-,SVEPVSGGSDEQF